A selection of T cell receptor beta chains follows, all from one sample in a study of cytomegalovirus exposure and HLA in healthy donors. Profiled with immunoSEQ multiplex PCR; TCRdb holds only in-frame clones, not every one. The sample comprises 110,000 or so clones, around 77% of which are singletons, and 5% to 6% rests with the top ten. The sample comprised PBMCs. The origin of the receptors is a woman aged 25 to 39 in good health and CMV-seropositive. Each CDR3 is given with its conserved first and last residue. Fields, in order: D gene, CDR3 length, V gene, J gene, clone size, CDR3 DNA, CDR3 protein. The D gene is left open where the match is weak. The size of a clone is reported for some rows only, either as once, few or many, or as a class for expanded clones.

.	14	TRBV19	TRBJ1-4	.	TGTGCCAGTACGCACAGGGCTGCTAATGAAAAACTGTTTTTT	CASTHRAANEKLFF
.	18	TRBV30	TRBJ1-6	once	TGTGCCTGGAGCACCCCCCGAGAGAGGGCTAAATTTAATTCACCCCTCCACTTT	CAWSTPRERAKFNSPLHF
TRBD1	15	TRBV28	TRBJ2-7	few	TGTGCCAGCAGTTCCAGGACAGGGGGCCTCTACGAGCAGTACTTC	CASSSRTGGLYEQYF
TRBD1	17	TRBV18	TRBJ2-7	.	TGTGCCAGCTCACCTACACAGCGGACAGGTCTCCTTTACGAGCAGTACTTC	CASSPTQRTGLLYEQYF
.	13	TRBV6-5	TRBJ2-1	.	TGTGCCAGCAGACTGGGACACTTCAATGAGCAGTTCTTC	CASRLGHFNEQFF
TRBD2	16	TRBV5-4	TRBJ2-7	once	TGTGCCAGCAGCCGCCCCTCAGCGGGGAGCCCCTACGAGCAGTACTTC	CASSRPSAGSPYEQYF
.	13	TRBV30	TRBJ2-6	few	TGTGCCTCCTCCGACGGGGGGGCCAACGTCCTGACTTTC	CASSDGGANVLTF
TRBD2	20	TRBV5-1	TRBJ2-1	.	TGCGCCAGCAGCCCGGTGGGACTAGCGGGAGCGCGGAGCTCCTACAATGAGCAGTTCTTC	CASSPVGLAGARSSYNEQFF
.	16	TRBV7-2	TRBJ2-3	.	TGTGCCAGCAGCCCGTTGCGGGGGCGGGACACAGATACGCAGTATTTT	CASSPLRGRDTDTQYF
.	13	TRBV30	TRBJ2-7	.	TGTGCCTGGAGTGGGGTAGGAGTATACGAGCAGTACTTC	CAWSGVGVYEQYF
.	13	TRBV2	TRBJ2-7	.	TGTGCCAGCAGCCTCTATGTCGTCTACGAGCAGTACTTC	CASSLYVVYEQYF
.	16	TRBV15	TRBJ1-3	.	TGTGCCACCAGCCTCGGCGGGCAACTATCTGGAAACACCATATATTTT	CATSLGGQLSGNTIYF
.	15	TRBV18	TRBJ1-3	once	TGTGCCAGCTCACCCGGGATGATCTCTGGAAACACCATATATTTT	CASSPGMISGNTIYF
.	14	TRBV2	TRBJ1-3	.	TGTGCCAGCAGTGTTTTGAGCTCTGGAAACACCATATATTTT	CASSVLSSGNTIYF
.	11	TRBV20-1	TRBJ2-1	.	TGCAGTGCCGAGAGGCTGAATGAGCAGTTCTTC	CSAERLNEQFF
TRBD1	15	TRBV5-6	TRBJ1-5	.	TGTGCCAGCAGCGGGACAGACCAAGGCAATCAGCCCCAGCATTTT	CASSGTDQGNQPQHF